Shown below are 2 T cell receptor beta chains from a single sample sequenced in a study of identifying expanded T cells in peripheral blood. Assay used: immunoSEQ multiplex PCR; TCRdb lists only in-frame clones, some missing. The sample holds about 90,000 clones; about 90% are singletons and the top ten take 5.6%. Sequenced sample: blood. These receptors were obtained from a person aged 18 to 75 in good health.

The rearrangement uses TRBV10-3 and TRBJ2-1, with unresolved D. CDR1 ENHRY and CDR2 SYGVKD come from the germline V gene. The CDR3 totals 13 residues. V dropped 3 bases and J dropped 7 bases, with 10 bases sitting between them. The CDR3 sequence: CAISDPSTNEQFF. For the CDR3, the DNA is TGTGCCATCAGTGATCCCTCAACGAATGAGCAGTTCTTC.

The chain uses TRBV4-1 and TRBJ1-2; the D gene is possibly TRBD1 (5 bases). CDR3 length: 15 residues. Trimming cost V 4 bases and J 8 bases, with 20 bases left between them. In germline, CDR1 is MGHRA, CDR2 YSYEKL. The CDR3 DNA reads TGCGCCAGCAGCCGCCCTGGGGACCCCTCCAGGGGCTACACCTTC. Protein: CASSRPGDPSRGYTF.